These 11 T cell receptor beta chains originate from one sample sequenced in a study of cytomegalovirus exposure and HLA in healthy donors. 13 Jbeta primers and 60 Vbeta primers were used for the PCR. Profiling relied on immunoSEQ multiplex PCR, and the TCRdb table lists in-frame clones only, not all of them. This table has 150,000 to 200,000 clones, 80% appearing once. Sequenced material: PBMCs. These receptors all come from a middle-aged woman in good health and CMV-seronegative.

The V and J genes are TRBV2 and TRBJ1-1; the D is unclear. Germline CDR1 and CDR2: SNHLY and FYNNEI. The CDR3 extends over 13 amino acids. V lost 7 bases to trimming and J lost 1 base, with 10 bases between them. The CDR3 region is CASMKEANTEAFF. The CDR3 nucleotides read TGTGCCAGCATGAAGGAGGCGAACACTGAAGCTTTCTTT.

The chain is built from TRBV5-4 and TRBJ2-7; TRBD1 might be the D (5 bases). CDR1 and CDR2 from the germline V gene are SGHNT and YYREEE (reference sequence). The CDR3 spans 13 residues. Trimming cost V 4 bases and J 3 bases, with 11 bases left between them. The CDR3 bases are TGTGCCAGCAGCCCTCGAGACAGCTACGAGCAGTACGTC. It is translated as CASSPRDSYEQYV.

The genes are TRBV6-4 and TRBJ2-7, with a tentative D call TRBD1 (6 bases). This CDR3 has 13 amino acids. In germline, CDR1 is MRHNA, CDR2 SNTAGT. V dropped 4 bases and J dropped 3 bases, with 10 bases sitting between them. The CDR3 protein is CASSAEQGYEQYF. The CDR3 coding sequence is TGTGCCAGCAGTGCAGAACAGGGCTACGAGCAGTACTTC.

The CDR3: CASSLVRLAGGNEQFF. The CDR3 region has the DNA TGCGCCAGCAGCTTGGTTCGACTAGCGGGAGGGAATGAGCAGTTCTTC. V gene TRBV5-1 combines with J gene TRBJ2-1, with 14 bases aligning to TRBD2. The V segment lost 0 bases and the J segment 7 bases; nucleotides outside the gene matches: 3. Germline V gives CDR1 SGHRS, CDR2 YFSETQ. The CDR3 loop spans 16 amino acids. Full variable domain (outside the CDR3, taken from reference TRBV5-1 and TRBJ2-1): KAGVTQTPRYLIKTRGQQVTLSCSPISGHRSVSWYQQTPGQGLQFLFEYFSETQRNKGNFPGRFSGRQFSNSRSEMNVSTLELGDSALYLCASSLVRLAGGNEQFFGPGTRLTVL.

The chain uses TRBV7-2 and TRBJ2-7; 8 nucleotides line up with TRBD1. CDR3 length: 14 amino acids. Per germline, CDR1 SGHTA and CDR2 FQGNSA. V was clipped by 5 bases and J by 6 bases; unmatched bases: 9. The CDR3 sequence: CASSNFGQGTEQYF. The CDR3 nucleotides are TGTGCCAGCAGCAACTTCGGACAGGGAACCGAGCAGTACTTC.

This rearrangement joins TRBV6-5 to TRBJ2-6; 8 bases agree with TRBD2. The CDR3 is 15 residues long. Trimming removed 10 bases from V and 3 bases from J; junction bases left unmatched: 8. Germline loops: CDR1 MNHEY, CDR2 SVGAGI. The CDR3 DNA reads TGTGCCACCAAATCGGGGGGGCTTGGGGCCAACGTCCTGACTTTC. This gives the protein CATKSGGLGANVLTF.

The chain employs TRBV5-6 and TRBJ2-1; 14 bases are a match to TRBD2. With 1 base clipped from V and 9 bases from J, the junction kept 15 bases outside the gene matches. CDR1 is SGHDT and CDR2 is YYEEEE in the germline V gene. The CDR3 has 19 residues. The DNA for the CDR3 is TGTGCCAGCAGCTTGCCGACTCTGCCGGGACTAGCGGGAGATAGTGAGCAGTTCTTC. Translation: CASSLPTLPGLAGDSEQFF.

V usage is TRBV5-1 and J usage is TRBJ2-1, with 10 bases fitting TRBD1. The ends lost 4 bases at V and 2 bases at J; junction bases unmatched: 3. The CDR3 sequence is 15 residues long. Germline V gene lookup returns CDR1 SGHRS and CDR2 YFSETQ. The CDR3 nucleotides read TGCGCCAGCAGCCCCGGGACAGGGGCCTACAATGAGCAGTTCTTC. Translating it yields CASSPGTGAYNEQFF.

This chain connects TRBV27 to TRBJ1-2; a weak D match, TRBD1 (6 bases). The ends were cut back, 10 bases at V and 4 bases at J, with 16 bases in the middle. Germline assignment: CDR1 MNHEY and CDR2 SMNVEV (reference sequence). The CDR3 loop spans 13 amino acids. The CDR3 region is CATGRDTLYGYTF. The DNA of the CDR3 is TGTGCCACGGGCCGGGACACTCTCTATGGCTACACCTTC.

The chain combines TRBV2 with TRBJ1-2; the D gene is possibly TRBD1 (5 bases). With 6 bases removed from V and 12 bases from J, the gap between germline ends came to 23 bases. CDR1 and CDR2 (germline): SNHLY, FYNNEI. This CDR3 comprises 14 residues. The CDR3 reads CASSAAGTAGVNTF. CDR3 in DNA: TGTGCCAGCAGCGCCGCTGGGACTGCGGGCGTTAACACCTTC.

The chain uses TRBV7-3 and TRBJ2-7; 7 bases align to TRBD1. From germline, CDR1 is SGHTA and CDR2 FQGTGA. This CDR3 is 14 amino acids long. V dropped 1 base and J dropped 3; count of bases not matched to a gene: 3. CDR3 DNA sequence: TGTGCCAGCAGCTTAAGACGGGACAGCTACGAGCAGTACGTC. The encoded protein is CASSLRRDSYEQYV.